What follows are 18 T cell receptor beta chains derived from one specimen sequenced in a study of Graves' ophthalmopathy and Graves' hyperthyroidism. Amplification of TCR beta CDR3 regions used RNA transcripts. HTBI primers were used in a first-round RT-PCR, which preceded a second-round multiplex PCR. TCRdb re-called the multiplex PCR reads with MiXCR, one entry per CDR3 protein. The sample carries over 650,000 distinct CDR3 sequences, roughly two fifths recorded once. Sequencing used peripheral blood. The receptor set was obtained from an adult man with Graves' ophthalmopathy.

This clonotype was seen a few times. CDR3 sequence: CASSPGSNSPLHF. The CDR3 DNA reads TGTGCCAGCTCACCAGGGTCCAATTCACCCCTCCACTTT. The chain links TRBV18 to TRBJ1-6; no definite D call. Germline V lookup: CDR1 KGHSH, CDR2 LQKENI. The CDR3 runs to 13 residues. V gave up 2 bases and J gave up 7 bases, with 6 bases separating them. Together with reference TRBV18 and TRBJ1-6, the CDR3 gives the full variable domain: NAGVMQNPRHLVRRRGQEARLRCSPMKGHSHVYWYRQLPEEGLKFMVYLQKENIIDESGMPKERFSAEFPKEGPSILRIQQVVRGDSAAYFCASSPGSNSPLHFGNGTRLTVT.

V is TRBV24-1 and J is TRBJ1-1, with TRBD1 identical over 7 bases. This CDR3 spans 15 amino acids. CDR1 and CDR2 from the germline V gene are KGHDR and SFDVKD. Unmatched junction bases numbered 14, after V lost 7 bases and J lost 7 bases. The CDR3 protein is CATSVDALGTVEAFF. CDR3 in DNA: TGTGCCACCAGCGTTGATGCGCTAGGGACAGTTGAAGCTTTCTTT.

V is TRBV30 and J is TRBJ1-4; tentatively, D is TRBD1 (6 bases). The V end lost 4 bases, the J end lost 8 bases, and 11 bases lay between the germline ends. Germline lookup yields CDR1 GTSNPN and CDR2 SVGIG (reference sequence). This CDR3 has 12 residues. CDR3 residues: CAWTIGGEKLFF. In nucleotides, the CDR3 is TGTGCCTGGACCATCGGGGGCGAAAAACTGTTTTTT.

This clonotype was counted many times. CDR3 residues: CASSPRTGGQSTEAFF. The CDR3 coding sequence is TGTGCCAGCAGCCCCCGGACAGGGGGCCAGAGCACTGAAGCTTTCTTT. This chain connects TRBV7-3 to TRBJ1-1; 11 bases are shared with TRBD1. V was pared by 5 bases and J by 4 bases, with 9 bases of the junction left unmatched. The CDR3 runs 16 residues. Per the germline V gene, CDR1 is SGHTA and CDR2 is FQGTGA.

This clonotype was counted ten times or more. The rearrangement joins TRBV11-3 to TRBJ1-4; weak D call: TRBD1 (6 bases). The V gene's germline CDR1 is SGHNT and CDR2 YENEEA. CDR3 size: 16 residues. The V and J ends lost 5 bases and 0 bases respectively, with 13 bases between them. CDR3 nucleotide sequence: TGTGCCAGCAGCACCGCGGGGGCCGCAACTAATGAAAAACTGTTTTTT. Its translation is CASSTAGAATNEKLFF.

This clonotype was counted many times. The chain carries TRBV27 and TRBJ2-7; the D gene is possibly TRBD1 (5 bases). The germline gives CDR1 MNHEY, CDR2 SMNVEV (reference sequence). Trimming cost V 4 bases and J 3 bases, with 10 bases left between them. CDR3 size: 13 residues. CDR3 in DNA: TGTGCCAGCAGTTGGGGCCACCTCTACGAGCAGTACTTC. Translation: CASSWGHLYEQYF.

The gene calls are TRBV7-3 and TRBJ2-5, with 9 bases that match TRBD1. The germline V gene encodes CDR1 SGHTA and CDR2 FQGTGA. V gave up 6 bases and J gave up 4 bases; unmatched junction bases: 6. The CDR3 loop spans 14 amino acids. CDR3 sequence reads: CASRPGQGIETQYF. CDR3 in DNA: TGTGCCAGCAGACCCGGACAGGGGATAGAGACCCAGTACTTC.

This clonotype was seen many times. V usage is TRBV15 and J usage is TRBJ1-3; D not resolved. With 0 bases removed from V and 2 bases from J, the gap between germline ends came to 5 bases. The CDR3 contains 14 residues. From germline, CDR1 is LNHNV and CDR2 YYDKDF (reference sequence). The CDR3 region has the DNA TGTGCCACCAGCAGAGATTCCACTGGAAACACCATATATTTT. Its translation is CATSRDSTGNTIYF. Combining the CDR3 with reference TRBV15 and TRBJ1-3 gives the whole variable domain DAMVIQNPRYQVTQFGKPVTLSCSQTLNHNVMYWYQQKSSQAPKLLFHYYDKDFNNEADTPDNFQSRRPNTSFCFLDIRSPGLGDTAMYLCATSRDSTGNTIYFGEGSWLTVV.

At least ten counts were recorded for this clonotype. The chain employs TRBV11-2 and TRBJ1-1; a possible D gene is TRBD1 (5 bases). Trimming took 3 bases from V and 1 from J, leaving 9 bases between them. The CDR3 contains 14 residues. The germline CDR1 and CDR2 sequences are SGHAT and FQNNGV. The CDR3 DNA reads as TGTGCCAGCAGCTTCTCCAGGGCGAACACTGAAGCTTTCTTT. Protein: CASSFSRANTEAFF.

In its sample, this clonotype was seen many times. The chain is built from TRBV3-1 and TRBJ1-5; TRBD1 matches 8 bases. After removal of 4 bases from V and 5 bases from J, the junction contained 7 bases not matched to a gene. Germline V gene lookup returns CDR1 LGHDT and CDR2 YNNKEL (reference sequence). The CDR3 totals 15 residues. The CDR3 nucleotides read TGTGCCAGCAGCCCTGGGACAGGCCGGGATCAGCCCCAGCATTTT. This encodes CASSPGTGRDQPQHF.

The table lists this clonotype with many counts. The genes are TRBV7-8 and TRBJ2-5; D gene unclear. Germline loops: CDR1 SGHVS, CDR2 FQNEAQ. CDR3 size: 14 residues. The V end lost 0 bases, the J end lost 5 bases, and 10 bases lay between the germline ends. As DNA, the CDR3 is TGTGCCAGCAGCTTAGCCCGCGGATCGGAGACCCAGTACTTC. It specifies CASSLARGSETQYF.

This clonotype occurred many times. The chain couples TRBV2 to TRBJ2-5; D not certain. V was shortened by 3 bases and J by 5 bases, with 10 bases between the two germline ends. CDR1 is SNHLY, CDR2 FYNNEI, per germline. This CDR3 is 13 amino acids long. This CDR3 is CASSDADRETQYF. DNA for the CDR3: TGTGCCAGCAGTGACGCTGACCGGGAGACCCAGTACTTC.

A remark on this clonotype: A clone one base away is much larger, so this may be a read error. This rearrangement joins TRBV15 to TRBJ2-7; D gene uncertain. Germline assignment: CDR1 LNHNV and CDR2 YYDKDF (reference sequence). The CDR3 has 13 residues. V was shortened by 10 bases and J by 6 bases, with 19 bases between the two germline ends. In nucleotides, the CDR3 is TGTGCCAGTGGTACCGCTATAGGGCTCGAGCAGTACTTC. This codes for CASGTAIGLEQYF.

About this clonotype itself: A clone one base away is much larger, so this may be a read error. The chain carries TRBV7-3 and TRBJ1-1; D is possibly TRBD1 (5 bases). Germline loops: CDR1 SGHTA, CDR2 FQGTGA. The CDR3 is made up of 15 amino acids. Trimming took 1 base from V and 3 from J, leaving 12 bases between them. CDR3 in DNA: TGTGCCAGCAGCTTAAACAGCATCAGGGACACTGAAGCTTTCTTT. Its protein product is CASSLNSIRDTEAFF. The full variable domain, completed using reference TRBV7-3 and TRBJ1-1, is GAGVSQTPSNKVTEKGKYVELRCDPISGHTALYWYRQSLGQGPEFLIYFQGTGAADDSGLPNDRFFAVRPEGSVSTLKIQRTERGDSAVYLCASSLNSIRDTEAFFGQGTRLTVV.

The chain uses TRBV5-1 and TRBJ1-1; TRBD1 agrees at 8 bases. Germline loops: CDR1 SGHRS, CDR2 YFSETQ. The ends lost 3 bases at V and 1 base at J; junction bases unmatched: 5. The CDR3 is 15 residues long. For the CDR3, the DNA is TGCGCCAGCAGCTCGGGACAGGCGCCGAACACTGAAGCTTTCTTT. Its translation is CASSSGQAPNTEAFF.

The chain has TRBV4-1 and TRBJ1-2; D unclear. This CDR3 spans 12 amino acids. Per germline, CDR1 MGHRA and CDR2 YSYEKL. Trimming removed 1 base from V and 8 bases from J, with 8 bases in between. The CDR3 DNA reads TGCGCCAGCAGCCAAGCCAGGCAGGGCTACACCTTC. This sequence encodes CASSQARQGYTF.

This clonotype occurred many times. The rearrangement uses TRBV12-3 or TRBV12-4 and TRBJ2-7; 7 nucleotides line up with TRBD1. This CDR3 has 13 amino acids. The V and J ends lost 5 bases and 6 bases, in that order; junction bases with no gene match: 7. CDR3 coding DNA: TGTGCCAGCAGTCCAAGACAGGGTTTCGAGCAGTACTTC. Translated, it gives CASSPRQGFEQYF.

This clonotype was recorded at least ten times. V gene TRBV6-5 combines with J gene TRBJ1-5; TRBD1 might be the D (5 bases). In germline, CDR1 is MNHEY, CDR2 SVGAGI. CDR3 length equals 14 residues. The V end was cut by 6 bases, the J end by 1 base, with 10 bases between. The CDR3 sequence is CASRNGASNQPQHF. Here the CDR3 DNA reads TGTGCCAGCAGGAACGGGGCGAGCAATCAGCCCCAGCATTTT.